The rows below give T cell receptor beta chains drawn from one sample of a study of T cell responses to AZD1222 COVID-19 vaccine. Some clones are missing from TCRdb's copy, which holds only in-frame ones; the method was immunoSEQ multiplex PCR. The table lists about 79,000 clones, around 81% of them singletons. Sequenced here: peripheral blood, sampled on day 0 of AZD1222 vaccination. The receptors here all came from an adult in good health. Both conserved end residues are part of each CDR3. D genes are given only for firm matches. The listing skips clone size in some rows; elsewhere it reads once, few, many or a size class.

D: NA
J: TRBJ2-7
size: NA
V: TRBV4-2
DNA: TGTGCCAGCAGCCAAGATAGGTTAGGGGACGAGCAGTACTTC
CDR3: CASSQDRLGDEQYF

D: NA
J: TRBJ2-7
size: NA
V: TRBV30
DNA: TGTGCCTGGAGGCCAGGGGCCCCGCCCTACGAGCAGTACTTC
CDR3: CAWRPGAPPYEQYF

D: NA
J: TRBJ2-1
size: NA
V: TRBV7-6
DNA: TGTGCCAGCAGCTTAGTTACAGGTAGAGGGCATGAGCAGTTCTTC
CDR3: CASSLVTGRGHEQFF

D: NA
J: TRBJ1-6
size: NA
V: TRBV2
DNA: TGTGCCAGCAGACAGACACAGAATTCACCCCTCCACTTT
CDR3: CASRQTQNSPLHF

D: NA
J: TRBJ2-6
size: NA
V: TRBV27
DNA: TGTGCCAGCAGTTTACGACTGAACTCTGGGGCCAACGTCCTGACTTTC
CDR3: CASSLRLNSGANVLTF

D: TRBD1
J: TRBJ1-1
size: few
V: TRBV30
DNA: TGTGCCTGGAAGGACAGGATGAACACTGAAGCTTTCTTT
CDR3: CAWKDRMNTEAFF

D: NA
J: TRBJ1-2
size: NA
V: TRBV10-3
DNA: TGTGCCATCAGTGAGTTGCCAGGGAGTTTTGGCTACACCTTC
CDR3: CAISELPGSFGYTF

D: TRBD2
J: TRBJ2-1
size: NA
V: TRBV18
DNA: TGTGCCAGCTCACCCCCGGGACTAGCTATTGAGCAGTTCTTC
CDR3: CASSPPGLAIEQFF

D: TRBD2
J: TRBJ2-7
size: NA
V: TRBV30
DNA: TGTGCCTGGAGTGTACTGGCTAGCGGACCCTCCGAGCAGTACTTC
CDR3: CAWSVLASGPSEQYF

D: TRBD1
J: TRBJ2-2
size: NA
V: TRBV27
DNA: TGTGCCAGCGGGGAGCAACAGGGGTCCCTAACAGGCACCGGGGAGCTGTTTTTT
CDR3: CASGEQQGSLTGTGELFF

D: TRBD1
J: TRBJ1-4
size: once
V: TRBV27
DNA: TGTGCCAGCAGTGTACAGGGGGCTTTTAATGAAAAACTGTTTTTT
CDR3: CASSVQGAFNEKLFF